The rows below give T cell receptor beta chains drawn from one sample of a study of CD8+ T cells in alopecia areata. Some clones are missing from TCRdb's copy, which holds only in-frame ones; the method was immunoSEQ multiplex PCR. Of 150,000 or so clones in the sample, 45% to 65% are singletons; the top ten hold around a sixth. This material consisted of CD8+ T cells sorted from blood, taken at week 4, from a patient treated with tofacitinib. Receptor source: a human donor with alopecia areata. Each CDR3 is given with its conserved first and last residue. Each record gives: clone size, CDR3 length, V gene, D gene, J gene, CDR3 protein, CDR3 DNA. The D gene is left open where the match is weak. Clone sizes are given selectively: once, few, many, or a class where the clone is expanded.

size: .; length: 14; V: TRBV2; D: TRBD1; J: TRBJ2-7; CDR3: CARDRDRGSYEQYF; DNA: TGTGCCAGGGACCGGGACAGGGGTTCCTACGAGCAGTACTTC
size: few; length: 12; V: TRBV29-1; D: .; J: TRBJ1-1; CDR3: CSVWAADTEAFF; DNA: TGCAGCGTTTGGGCAGCCGACACTGAAGCTTTCTTT
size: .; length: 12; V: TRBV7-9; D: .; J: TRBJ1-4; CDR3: CARDRANEKLFF; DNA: TGTGCCAGGGACAGAGCTAATGAAAAACTGTTTTTT
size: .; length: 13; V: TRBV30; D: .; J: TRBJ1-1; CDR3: CAWSVVEGSEAFF; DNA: TGTGCCTGGAGTGTAGTGGAAGGGTCTGAAGCTTTCTTT
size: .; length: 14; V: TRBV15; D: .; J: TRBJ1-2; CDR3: CATSRDSNGYGYTF; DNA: TGTGCCACCAGCAGAGATAGTAACGGCTATGGCTACACCTTC
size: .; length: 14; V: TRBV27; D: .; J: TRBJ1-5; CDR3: CASSVGGANQPQHF; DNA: TGTGCCAGCAGCGTTGGGGGGGCCAATCAGCCCCAGCATTTT
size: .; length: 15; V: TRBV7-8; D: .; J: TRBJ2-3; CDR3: CASSPFSMGHDTQYF; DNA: TGTGCCAGCAGCCCTTTCAGCATGGGGCACGATACGCAGTATTTT
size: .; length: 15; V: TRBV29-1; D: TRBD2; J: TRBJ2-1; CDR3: CSVEDGGGLRGEQFF; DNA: TGCAGCGTTGAAGATGGCGGGGGGCTACGGGGTGAGCAGTTCTTC
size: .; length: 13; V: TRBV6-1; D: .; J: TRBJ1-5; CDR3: CASSEQQNQPQHF; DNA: TGTGCCAGCAGTGAACAACAAAATCAGCCCCAGCATTTT
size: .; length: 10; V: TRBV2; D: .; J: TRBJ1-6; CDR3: CASSDVLFHF; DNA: TGTGCCAGCAGTGATGTTCTCTTCCACTTT
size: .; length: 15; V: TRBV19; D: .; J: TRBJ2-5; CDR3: CASSIGIWGSETQYF; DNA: TGTGCCAGTAGTATTGGAATTTGGGGGTCAGAGACCCAGTACTTC
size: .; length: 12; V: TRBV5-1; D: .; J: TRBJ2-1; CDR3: CASSLAYNEQFF; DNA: TGCGCCAGCAGCTTAGCCTACAATGAGCAGTTCTTC
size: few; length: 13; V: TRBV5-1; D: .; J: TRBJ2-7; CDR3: CASSLYGSYEQYF; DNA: TGCGCCAGCAGCTTGTACGGATCCTACGAGCAGTACTTC
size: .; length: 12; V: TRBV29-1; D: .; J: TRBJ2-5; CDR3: CSILQMQETQYF; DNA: TGCAGCATACTCCAGATGCAAGAGACCCAGTACTTC
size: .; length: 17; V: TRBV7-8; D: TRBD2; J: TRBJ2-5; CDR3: CASSGWRLAGPRETQYF; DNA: TGTGCCAGCAGCGGGTGGAGACTAGCGGGCCCCAGGGAGACCCAGTACTTC
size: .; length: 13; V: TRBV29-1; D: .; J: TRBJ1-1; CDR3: CSVEPNSVTEAFF; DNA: TGCAGCGTTGAGCCTAATTCGGTGACTGAAGCTTTCTTT
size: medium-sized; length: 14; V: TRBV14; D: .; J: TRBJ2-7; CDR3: CASSQVNFAYEQYF; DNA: TGTGCCAGCAGCCAAGTTAACTTCGCCTACGAGCAGTACTTC
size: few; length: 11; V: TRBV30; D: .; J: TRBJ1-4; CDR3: CAWSVGGGLFF; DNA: TGTGCCTGGAGTGTTGGCGGTGGGCTGTTTTTT
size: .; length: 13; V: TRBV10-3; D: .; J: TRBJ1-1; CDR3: CAIGDSTVTEAFF; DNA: TGTGCCATCGGGGATTCGACTGTGACTGAAGCTTTCTTT
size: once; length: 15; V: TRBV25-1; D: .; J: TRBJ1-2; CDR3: CASFGFHTSDYGYTF; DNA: TGTGCCAGCTTCGGGTTTCATACCAGCGACTATGGCTACACCTTC
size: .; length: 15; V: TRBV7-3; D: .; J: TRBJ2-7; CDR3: CASSLSGGSPYEQYF; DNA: TGTGCCAGCAGCTTAAGTGGGGGGTCCCCCTACGAGCAGTACTTC
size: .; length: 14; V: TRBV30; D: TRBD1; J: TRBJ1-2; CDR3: CAWVSDRGPLGYTF; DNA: TGTGCCTGGGTATCGGACAGGGGACCACTGGGCTACACCTTC
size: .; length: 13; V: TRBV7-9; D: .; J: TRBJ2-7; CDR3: CASSPRASYEQYF; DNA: TGTGCCAGCAGCCCCCGGGCCTCCTACGAGCAGTACTTC
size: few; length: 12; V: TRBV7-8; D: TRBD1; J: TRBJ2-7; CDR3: CASSFDRDEQYF; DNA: TGTGCCAGCAGCTTCGACAGGGACGAGCAGTACTTC
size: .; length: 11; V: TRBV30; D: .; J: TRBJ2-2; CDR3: CAWSVDGELFF; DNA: TGTGCCTGGAGTGTAGACGGGGAGCTGTTTTTT
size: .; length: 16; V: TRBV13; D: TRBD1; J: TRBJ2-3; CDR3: CASSRTGTGPTDTQYF; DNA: TGTGCCAGTTCCCGGACCGGGACAGGGCCCACAGATACGCAGTATTTT
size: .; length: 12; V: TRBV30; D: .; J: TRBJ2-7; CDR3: CAWMQGDYEQYF; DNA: TGTGCCTGGATGCAGGGAGACTACGAGCAGTACTTC
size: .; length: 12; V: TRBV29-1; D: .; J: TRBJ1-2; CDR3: CSVGDGNYGYTF; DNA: TGCAGCGTTGGGGACGGTAACTATGGCTACACCTTC
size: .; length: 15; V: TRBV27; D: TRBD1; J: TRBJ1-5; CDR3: CASSVTGGGNQPQHF; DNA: TGTGCCAGCAGTGTGACAGGGGGCGGAAATCAGCCCCAGCATTTT
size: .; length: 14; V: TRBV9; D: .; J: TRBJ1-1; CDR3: CASSALGGYTEAFF; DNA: TGTGCCAGCAGCGCGCTCGGGGGTTACACTGAAGCTTTCTTT
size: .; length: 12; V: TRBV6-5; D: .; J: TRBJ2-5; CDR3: CASSSGSETQYF; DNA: TGTGCCAGCAGTTCTGGGAGCGAGACCCAGTACTTC
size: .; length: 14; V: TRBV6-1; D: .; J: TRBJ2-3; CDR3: CASSEAGGTDTQYF; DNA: TGTGCCAGCAGTGAAGCGGGGGGCACAGATACGCAGTATTTT
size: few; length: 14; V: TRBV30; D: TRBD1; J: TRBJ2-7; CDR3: CAWIRDRVPYEQYF; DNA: TGTGCCTGGATCCGGGACAGGGTACCCTACGAGCAGTACTTC
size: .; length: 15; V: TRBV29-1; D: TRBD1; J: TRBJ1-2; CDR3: CSVGLDRGRDYGYTF; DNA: TGCAGCGTGGGTCTGGACAGGGGGCGTGACTATGGCTACACCTTC
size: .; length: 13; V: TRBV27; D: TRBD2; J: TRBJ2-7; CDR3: CASSWGLSYEQYF; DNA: TGTGCCAGCAGTTGGGGACTATCCTACGAGCAGTACTTC
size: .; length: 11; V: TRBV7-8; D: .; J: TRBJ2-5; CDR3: CASSLIETQYF; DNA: TGTGCCAGCAGTCTAATTGAGACCCAGTACTTC
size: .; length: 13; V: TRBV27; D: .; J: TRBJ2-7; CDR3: CASSWGRNYEQYF; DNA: TGTGCCAGCAGTTGGGGCCGAAACTACGAGCAGTACTTC
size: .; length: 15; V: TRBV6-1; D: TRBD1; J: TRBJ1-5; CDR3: CASSWTGRTDQPQHF; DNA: TGTGCCAGCAGCTGGACAGGTAGGACCGATCAGCCCCAGCATTTT
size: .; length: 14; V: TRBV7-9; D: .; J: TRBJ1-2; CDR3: CASSPPRAGYGYTF; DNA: TGTGCCAGCAGCCCACCGCGGGCGGGGTATGGCTACACCTTC
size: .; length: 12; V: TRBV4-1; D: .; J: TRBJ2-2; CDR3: CASSSQGGELFF; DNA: TGCGCCAGCAGTTCACAGGGCGGGGAGCTGTTTTTT
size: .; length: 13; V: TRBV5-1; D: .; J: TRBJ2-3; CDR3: CASRRSSTDTQYF; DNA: TGCGCCAGCAGACGGTCTAGCACAGATACGCAGTATTTT
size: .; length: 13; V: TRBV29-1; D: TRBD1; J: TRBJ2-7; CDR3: CSASGTGEWEQYF; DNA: TGCAGCGCATCCGGGACAGGGGAGTGGGAGCAGTACTTC
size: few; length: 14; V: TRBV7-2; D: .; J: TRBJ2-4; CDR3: CASSLALGQNIQYF; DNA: TGTGCCAGCAGCTTGGCCCTAGGTCAAAACATTCAGTACTTC
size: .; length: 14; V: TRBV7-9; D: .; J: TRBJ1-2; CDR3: CASSLVHIHYGYTF; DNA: TGTGCCAGCAGCTTAGTCCACATCCACTATGGCTACACCTTC
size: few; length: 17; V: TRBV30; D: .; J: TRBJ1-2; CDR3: CAWNLRDRLTTIYGYTF; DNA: TGTGCCTGGAATCTCCGGGACCGCCTTACTACTATTTACGGCTACACCTTC
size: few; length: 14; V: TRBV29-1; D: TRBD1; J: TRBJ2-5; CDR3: CSVLGQGVQETQYF; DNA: TGCAGCGTGCTGGGACAGGGGGTACAAGAGACCCAGTACTTC
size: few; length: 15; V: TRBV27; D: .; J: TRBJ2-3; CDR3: CASSLMETSTDTQYF; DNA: TGTGCCAGCAGTTTAATGGAGACTAGCACAGATACGCAGTATTTT
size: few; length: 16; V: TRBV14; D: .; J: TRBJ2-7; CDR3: CASSLKGGSSSYEQYF; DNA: TGTGCCAGCAGCCTAAAAGGGGGGTCCAGCTCCTACGAGCAGTACTTC
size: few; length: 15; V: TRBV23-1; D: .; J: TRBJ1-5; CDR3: CASSPMGPQSQPQHF; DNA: TGCGCCAGCAGTCCTATGGGACCGCAGAGTCAGCCCCAGCATTTT
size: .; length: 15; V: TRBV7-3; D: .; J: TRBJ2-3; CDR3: CASSLVGQSTDTQYF; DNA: TGTGCCAGCAGCTTAGTCGGACAAAGCACAGATACGCAGTATTTT
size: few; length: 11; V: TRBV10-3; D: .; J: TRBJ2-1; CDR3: CAISDEGEQFF; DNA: TGTGCCATCAGTGATGAGGGGGAGCAGTTCTTC
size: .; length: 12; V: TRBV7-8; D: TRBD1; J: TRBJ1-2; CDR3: CASSSGQGGYTF; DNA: TGTGCCAGCAGCTCGGGACAGGGTGGCTACACCTTC
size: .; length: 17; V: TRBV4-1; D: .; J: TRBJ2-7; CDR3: CASSQDLTADKVYEQYF; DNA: TGCGCCAGCAGCCAAGATCTAACCGCGGACAAAGTATACGAGCAGTACTTC